This record covers a single TCR beta chain. Its matching antigen is unknown. This CDR3 is 14 amino acids long. The germline V gene has CDR1 MDHEN and CDR2 SYDVKM. Trimming removed 6 bases from V and 8 bases from J, with 14 bases in between. These data come from a study of response to subunit inactivated influenza vaccine. Overall study findings and caveats: T cells newly recruited by each seasonal influenza vaccination are few, the authors suggested.

TCRdb reprocessed the RT-PCR reads with MiXCR, giving one entry per CDR3 protein. The sample shows under 750,000 distinct CDR3 sequences, approximately 12% of them seen only once. The chain employs TRBV28 and TRBJ1-6, with D possibly being TRBD1 (5 bases). This material consisted of PBMCs from blood, taken on the day of vaccination. This clonotype was obtained from a man aged 50 to 59 who received an inactivated influenza vaccine. CDR3 sequence (DNA): TGTGCCAGCAGCCCGGGCAGGGTTCATTCACCCCTCCACTTT. Its protein is CASSPGRVHSPLHF.